The clone carrying this T cell receptor (beta chain) was counted a few times. The table came from immunoSEQ multiplex PCR; TCRdb's copy has only in-frame clones and leaves some out. The sample holds approximately 400,000 clones, 83% seen once. This entry comes from a study of blood T cell repertoires in COVID-19. Overall study context: Samples came from the United States, Italy and Spain, spanning acute and convalescent COVID-19. T cells, B-cell-depleted T cells, or PBMCs provided the cDNA or gDNA that served as material.

The CDR3 runs 15 residues. V lost 1 base and J 1 base, leaving 8 bases between the germline ends. Germline V gene lookup returns CDR1 LGHDT and CDR2 YNNKEL (reference sequence). The V gene is TRBV3-1 (or the pseudogene TRBV3-2), the J gene TRBJ1-5; D ambiguous. Sequenced: PBMCs or T cells enriched from blood (not recorded which). The receptor was isolated from a woman aged 50 to 60 who had recovered from COVID-19. The DNA for the CDR3 is TGTGCCAGCAGCCAAGGAGGGTTCAGCAATCAGCCCCAGCATTTT. It specifies CASSQGGFSNQPQHF.